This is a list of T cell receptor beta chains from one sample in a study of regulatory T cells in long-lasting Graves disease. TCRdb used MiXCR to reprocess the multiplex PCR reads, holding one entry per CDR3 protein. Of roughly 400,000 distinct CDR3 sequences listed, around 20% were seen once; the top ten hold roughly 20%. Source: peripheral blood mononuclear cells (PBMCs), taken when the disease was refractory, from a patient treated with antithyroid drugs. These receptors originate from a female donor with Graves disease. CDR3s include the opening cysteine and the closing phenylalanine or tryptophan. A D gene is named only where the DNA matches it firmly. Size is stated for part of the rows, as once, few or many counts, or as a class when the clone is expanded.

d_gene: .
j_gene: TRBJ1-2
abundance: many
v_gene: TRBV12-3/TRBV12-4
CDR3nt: TGTGCCAGCAGTTTGAACGCAGGGGCTAACTATGGCTACACCTTC
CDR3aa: CASSLNAGANYGYTF

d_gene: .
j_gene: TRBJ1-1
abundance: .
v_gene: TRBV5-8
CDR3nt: TGTGCCAGCAGCGGCGCCGGGGGGGCGATAATAGCTTTCTTT
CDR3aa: CASSGAGGAIIAFF

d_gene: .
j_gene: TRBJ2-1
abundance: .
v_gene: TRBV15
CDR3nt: TGTGCCACCAGCAGAGCTGGGAATGAGCAGTTCTTC
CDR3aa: CATSRAGNEQFF

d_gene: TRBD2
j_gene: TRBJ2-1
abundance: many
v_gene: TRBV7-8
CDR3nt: TGTGCCAGCAGCTCGGGACTACCTTTTCAGTTCTTC
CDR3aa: CASSSGLPFQFF

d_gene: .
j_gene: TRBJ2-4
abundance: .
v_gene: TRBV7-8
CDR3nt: TGTGCCAGCAGCCCGGAGGGGCAGGGCCCCAAAAACATTCAGTACTTC
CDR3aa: CASSPEGQGPKNIQYF

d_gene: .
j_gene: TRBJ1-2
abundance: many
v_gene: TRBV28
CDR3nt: TGTGCCAGCATCCAACCCGGGACCAGTATTAGCTATGGCTACACCTTC
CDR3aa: CASIQPGTSISYGYTF

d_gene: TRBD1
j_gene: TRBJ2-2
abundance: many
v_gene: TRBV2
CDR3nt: TGTGCCAGCAGCCCACAGGGGGCGGGCGGGGAGCTGTTTTTT
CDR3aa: CASSPQGAGGELFF

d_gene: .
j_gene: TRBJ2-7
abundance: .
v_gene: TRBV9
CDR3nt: TGTGCCAGCAGCGTCGCGGGGACAAATTACGAGCAGTACTTC
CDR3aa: CASSVAGTNYEQYF

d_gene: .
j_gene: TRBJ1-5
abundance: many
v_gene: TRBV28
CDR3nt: TGTGCCAGCAGACGAATGGGGGGAACTCAGCCCCAGCATTTT
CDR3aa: CASRRMGGTQPQHF

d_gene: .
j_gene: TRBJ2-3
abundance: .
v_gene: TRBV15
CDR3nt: TGTGCCACCAGCAGACGCCTTGGACCATACACAGATACGCAGTATTTT
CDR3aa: CATSRRLGPYTDTQYF

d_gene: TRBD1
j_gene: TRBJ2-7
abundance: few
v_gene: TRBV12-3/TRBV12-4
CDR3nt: TGTGCCAGCAGTGAGACAGGGGGCTCCCAGCAGTACTTC
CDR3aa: CASSETGGSQQYF

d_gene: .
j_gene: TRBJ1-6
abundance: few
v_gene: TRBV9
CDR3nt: TGTGCCAGCAGCGTGGGACGGGGCTATAATTCACCCCTCCACTTT
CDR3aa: CASSVGRGYNSPLHF

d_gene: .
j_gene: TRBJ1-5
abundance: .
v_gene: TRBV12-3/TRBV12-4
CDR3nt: TGTGCCAGCGGATCAACGCGAACCGGGGGCGGCAATCAGCCCCAGCATTTT
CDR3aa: CASGSTRTGGGNQPQHF

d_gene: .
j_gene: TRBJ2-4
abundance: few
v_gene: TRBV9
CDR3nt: TGTGCCAGCAGCCCCCTAGGAGGGGGAAACATTCAGTACTTC
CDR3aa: CASSPLGGGNIQYF

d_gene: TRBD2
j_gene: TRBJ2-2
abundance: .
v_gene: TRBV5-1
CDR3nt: TGCGCCAGCAGATTAGCGGGAGCCGGGGAGCTGTTTTTT
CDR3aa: CASRLAGAGELFF

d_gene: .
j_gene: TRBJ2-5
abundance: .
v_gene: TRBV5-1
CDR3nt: TGCGCCAGCAGCACCGCGGGCGGACGGTACCAAGAGACCCAGTACTTC
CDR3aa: CASSTAGGRYQETQYF

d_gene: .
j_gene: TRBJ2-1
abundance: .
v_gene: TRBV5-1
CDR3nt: TGCGCCAGCAGCTTGATGGGGCCGAACAATGAGCAGTTCTTC
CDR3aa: CASSLMGPNNEQFF

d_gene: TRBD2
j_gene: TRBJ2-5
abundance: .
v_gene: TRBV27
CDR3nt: TGTGCCAGCAGTTTCGGGACTAGCGGACAAGAGACCCAGTACTTC
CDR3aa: CASSFGTSGQETQYF

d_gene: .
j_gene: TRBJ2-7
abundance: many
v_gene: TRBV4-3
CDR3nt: TGCGCCAGCAGCCAATCTCTCACCCCCGGACCTAGGCGGGAGCAGTACTTC
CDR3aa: CASSQSLTPGPRREQYF

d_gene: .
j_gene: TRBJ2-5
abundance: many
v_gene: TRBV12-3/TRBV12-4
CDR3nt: TGTGCCAGCAGTTTGGGCGGAGGGTACCAAGAGACCCAGTACTTC
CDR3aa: CASSLGGGYQETQYF

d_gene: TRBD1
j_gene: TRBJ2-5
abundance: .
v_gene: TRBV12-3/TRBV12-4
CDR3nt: TGTGCCTGTACCAGGGGGCAGGAGACCCAGTACTTC
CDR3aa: CACTRGQETQYF

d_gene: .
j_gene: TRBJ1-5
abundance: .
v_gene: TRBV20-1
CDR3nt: TGCAGTGCTAGAGATTTCGATAATGGGGCAGGGAGCAATCAGCCCCAGCATTTT
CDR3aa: CSARDFDNGAGSNQPQHF

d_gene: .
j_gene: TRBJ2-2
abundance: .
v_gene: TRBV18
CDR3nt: TGTGCCAGCTCACCACTCGAGTCCCCTACCGGGGAGCTGTTTTTT
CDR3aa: CASSPLESPTGELFF

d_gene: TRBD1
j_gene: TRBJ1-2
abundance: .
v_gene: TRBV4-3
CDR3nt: TGCGCCAGCAGCCAAACAGGGGAGGGAGGCTACACCTTC
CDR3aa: CASSQTGEGGYTF